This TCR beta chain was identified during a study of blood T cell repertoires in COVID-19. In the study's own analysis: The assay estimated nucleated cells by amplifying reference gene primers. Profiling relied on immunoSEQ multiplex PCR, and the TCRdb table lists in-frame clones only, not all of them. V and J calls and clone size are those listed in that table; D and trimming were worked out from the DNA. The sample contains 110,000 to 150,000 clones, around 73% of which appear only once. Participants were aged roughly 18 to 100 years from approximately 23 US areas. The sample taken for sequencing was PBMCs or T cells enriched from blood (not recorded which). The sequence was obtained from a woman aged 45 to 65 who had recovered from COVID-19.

The CDR3 sequence: CASSQDPRANSPLHF. Written as DNA, the CDR3 is TGTGCCAGCAGCCAAGATCCCAGGGCTAATTCACCCCTCCACTTT. The J gene is TRBJ1-6, the V gene TRBV14, with D possibly being TRBD1 (5 bases). With 0 bases removed from V and 6 bases from J, the gap between germline ends came to 9 bases. Germline loops: CDR1 SGHDN, CDR2 FVKESK. This CDR3 spans 15 amino acids.